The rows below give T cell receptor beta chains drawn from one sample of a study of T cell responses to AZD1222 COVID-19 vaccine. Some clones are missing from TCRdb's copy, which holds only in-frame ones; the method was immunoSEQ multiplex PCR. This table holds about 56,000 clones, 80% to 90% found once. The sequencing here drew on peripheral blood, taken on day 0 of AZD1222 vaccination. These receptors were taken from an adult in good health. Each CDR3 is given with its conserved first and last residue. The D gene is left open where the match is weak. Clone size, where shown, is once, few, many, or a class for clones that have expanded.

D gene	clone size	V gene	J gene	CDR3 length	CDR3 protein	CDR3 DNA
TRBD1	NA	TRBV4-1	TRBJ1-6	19	CASSHPPRRQGARNSPLHF	TGCGCCAGCAGCCATCCTCCCCGACGACAGGGGGCCCGAAATTCACCCCTCCACTTT
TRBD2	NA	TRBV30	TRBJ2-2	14	CASRPGGGTGELFF	TGTGCCTCAAGGCCGGGAGGGGGGACCGGGGAGCTGTTTTTT
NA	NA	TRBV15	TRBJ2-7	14	CATSRDLSADEQYF	TGTGCCACCAGCAGAGATCTATCCGCAGACGAGCAGTACTTC
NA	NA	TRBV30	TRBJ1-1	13	CAWSVLWNTEAFF	TGTGCCTGGAGTGTATTGTGGAACACTGAAGCTTTCTTT
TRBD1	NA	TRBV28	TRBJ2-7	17	CASSTTFGTGGSYEQYF	TGTGCCAGCAGCACAACCTTCGGGACAGGGGGTTCCTACGAGCAGTACTTC
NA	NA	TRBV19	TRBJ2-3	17	CASSIVTATVGTDTQYF	TGTGCCAGTAGTATAGTTACGGCCACGGTGGGTACAGATACGCAGTATTTT
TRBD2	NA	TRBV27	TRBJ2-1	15	CASSLQRGGPNEQFF	TGTGCCAGCAGTTTACAGCGGGGGGGGCCCAATGAGCAGTTCTTC
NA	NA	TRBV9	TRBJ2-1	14	CASSEEGPYNEQFF	TGTGCCAGCAGCGAGGAGGGGCCCTACAATGAGCAGTTCTTC
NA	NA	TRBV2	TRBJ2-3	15	CASSNYGLYTDTQYF	TGTGCCAGCAGTAACTATGGACTTTACACAGATACGCAGTATTTT
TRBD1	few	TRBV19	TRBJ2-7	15	CASSPWTGGGNEQYF	TGTGCCAGTAGTCCCTGGACAGGGGGCGGGAACGAGCAGTACTTC
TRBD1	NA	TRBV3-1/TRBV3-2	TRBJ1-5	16	CASSQGTGIVNQPQHF	TGTGCCAGCAGCCAAGGGACAGGGATCGTTAATCAGCCCCAGCATTTT
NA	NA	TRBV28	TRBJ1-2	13	CASTPGGRLSYTF	TGTGCCAGCACTCCCGGGGGTCGGCTCTCCTACACCTTC
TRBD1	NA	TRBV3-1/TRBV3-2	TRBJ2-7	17	CASSRTGGQGAPNEQYF	TGTGCCAGCAGCCGCACAGGGGGGCAGGGGGCGCCCAACGAGCAGTACTTC
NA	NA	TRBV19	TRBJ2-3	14	CASSIWQAADTQYF	TGTGCCAGTAGTATATGGCAGGCCGCAGATACGCAGTATTTT
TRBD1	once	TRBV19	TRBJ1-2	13	CASSIRDRDGYTF	TGTGCCAGTAGTATCCGGGACAGAGACGGCTACACCTTC